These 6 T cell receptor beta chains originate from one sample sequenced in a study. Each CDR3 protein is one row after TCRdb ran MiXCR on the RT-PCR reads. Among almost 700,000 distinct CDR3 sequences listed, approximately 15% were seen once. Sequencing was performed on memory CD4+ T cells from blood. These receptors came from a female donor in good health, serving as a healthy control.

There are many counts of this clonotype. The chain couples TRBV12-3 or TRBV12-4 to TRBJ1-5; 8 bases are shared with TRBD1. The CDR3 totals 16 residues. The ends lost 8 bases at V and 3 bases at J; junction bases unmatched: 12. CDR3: CASVGGAGGNNQPQHF. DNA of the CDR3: TGTGCCAGCGTAGGGGGGGCAGGGGGCAACAATCAGCCCCAGCATTTT.

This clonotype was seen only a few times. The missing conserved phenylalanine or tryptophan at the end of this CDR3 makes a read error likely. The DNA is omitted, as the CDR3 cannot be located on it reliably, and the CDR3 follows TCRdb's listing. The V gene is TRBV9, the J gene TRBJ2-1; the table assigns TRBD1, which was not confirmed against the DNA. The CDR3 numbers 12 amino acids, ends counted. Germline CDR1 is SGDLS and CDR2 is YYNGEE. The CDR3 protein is CASSVGSTGQGV.

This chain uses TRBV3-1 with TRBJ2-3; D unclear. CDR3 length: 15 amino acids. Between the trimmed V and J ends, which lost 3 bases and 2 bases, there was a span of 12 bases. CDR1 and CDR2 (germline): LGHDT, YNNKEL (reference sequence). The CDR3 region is CASSHGVWSTDTQYF. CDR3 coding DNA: TGTGCCAGCAGCCATGGGGTCTGGTCCACAGATACGCAGTATTTT.

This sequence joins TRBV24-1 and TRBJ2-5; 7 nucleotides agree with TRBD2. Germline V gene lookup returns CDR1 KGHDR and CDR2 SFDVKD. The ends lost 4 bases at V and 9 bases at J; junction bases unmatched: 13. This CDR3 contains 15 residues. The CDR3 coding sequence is TGTGCCACCAGTGACTCCGGCGGGGGTTATCAGCCCCAGTACTTC. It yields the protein CATSDSGGGYQPQYF.

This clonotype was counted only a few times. The CDR3 bases are TGTGCCAGCAGTTTAATCTTTAGGGACGGACAGAATCAGCCCCAGCATTTT. Its protein is CASSLIFRDGQNQPQHF. The chain recombines TRBV28 with TRBJ1-5, with D possibly matching TRBD1 (6 bases). The CDR3 consists of 17 residues. The V end was cut by 2 bases, the J end by 4 bases, with 18 bases between. Germline lookup yields CDR1 MDHEN and CDR2 SYDVKM.

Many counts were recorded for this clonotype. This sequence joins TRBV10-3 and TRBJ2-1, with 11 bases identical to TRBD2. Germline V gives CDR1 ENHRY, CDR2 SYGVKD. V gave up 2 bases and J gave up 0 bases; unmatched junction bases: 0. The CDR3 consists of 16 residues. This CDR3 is CAISETSGSSYNEQFF. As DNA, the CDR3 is TGTGCCATCAGTGAGACTAGCGGGAGCTCCTACAATGAGCAGTTCTTC.